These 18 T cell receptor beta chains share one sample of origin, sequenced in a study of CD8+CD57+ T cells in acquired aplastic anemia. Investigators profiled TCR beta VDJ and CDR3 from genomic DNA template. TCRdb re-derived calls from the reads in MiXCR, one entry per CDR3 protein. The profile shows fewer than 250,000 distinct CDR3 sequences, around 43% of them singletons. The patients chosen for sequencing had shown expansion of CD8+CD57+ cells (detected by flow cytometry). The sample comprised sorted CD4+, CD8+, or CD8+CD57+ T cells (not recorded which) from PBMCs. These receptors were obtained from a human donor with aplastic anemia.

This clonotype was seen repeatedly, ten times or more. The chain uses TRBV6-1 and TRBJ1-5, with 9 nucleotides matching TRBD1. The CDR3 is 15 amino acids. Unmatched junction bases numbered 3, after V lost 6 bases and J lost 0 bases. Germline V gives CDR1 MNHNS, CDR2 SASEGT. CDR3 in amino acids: CASRDRGYSNQPQHF. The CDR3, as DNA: TGTGCCAGCAGGGACAGGGGCTATAGCAATCAGCCCCAGCATTTT.

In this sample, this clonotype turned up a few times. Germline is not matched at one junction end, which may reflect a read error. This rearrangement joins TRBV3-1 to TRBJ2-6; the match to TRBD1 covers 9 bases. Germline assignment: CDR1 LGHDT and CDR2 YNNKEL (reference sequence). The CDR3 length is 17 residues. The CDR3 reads CASSQNRGRSGANVLTF. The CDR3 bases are TGTGCCAGCAGCCAGAACAGGGGGCGGTCTGGGGCCAACGTCTTGACTTTC.

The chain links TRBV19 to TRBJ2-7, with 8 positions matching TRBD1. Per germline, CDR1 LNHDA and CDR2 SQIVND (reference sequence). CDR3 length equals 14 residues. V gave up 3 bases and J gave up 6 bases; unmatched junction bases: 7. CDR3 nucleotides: TGTGCCAGTAGTATCAAGGACAGGGCGTCCGAGCAGTACGTC. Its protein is CASSIKDRASEQYV.

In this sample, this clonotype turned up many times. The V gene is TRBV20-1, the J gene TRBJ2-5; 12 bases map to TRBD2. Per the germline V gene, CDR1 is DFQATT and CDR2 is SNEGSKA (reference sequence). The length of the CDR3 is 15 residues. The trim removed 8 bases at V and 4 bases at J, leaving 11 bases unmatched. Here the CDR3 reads CSSKTSGRVSETQYF. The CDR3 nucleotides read TGCAGTTCCAAGACTAGCGGGAGAGTTTCAGAGACCCAGTACTTC.

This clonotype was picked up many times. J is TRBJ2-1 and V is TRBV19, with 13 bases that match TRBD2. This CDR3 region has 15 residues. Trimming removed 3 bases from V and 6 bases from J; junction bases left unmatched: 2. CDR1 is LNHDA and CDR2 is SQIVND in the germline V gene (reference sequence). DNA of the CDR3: TGTGCCAGTAGTATTGGGACTAGCGGGATCAATGAGCAGTTCTTC. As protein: CASSIGTSGINEQFF.

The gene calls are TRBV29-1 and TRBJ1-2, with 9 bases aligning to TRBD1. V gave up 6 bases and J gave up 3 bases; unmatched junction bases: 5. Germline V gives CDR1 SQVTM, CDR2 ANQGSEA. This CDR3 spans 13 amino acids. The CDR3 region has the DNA TGCAGCGTCCGGACAGGGGAGGACTATGGCTACACCTTC. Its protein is CSVRTGEDYGYTF.

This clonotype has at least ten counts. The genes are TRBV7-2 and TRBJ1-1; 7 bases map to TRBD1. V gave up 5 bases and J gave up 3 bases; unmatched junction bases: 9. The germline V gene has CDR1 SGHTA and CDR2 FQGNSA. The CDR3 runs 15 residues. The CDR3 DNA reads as TGTGCCAGCAGCACCCGACAGGGAATGGACACTGAAGCTTTCTTT. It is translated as CASSTRQGMDTEAFF.

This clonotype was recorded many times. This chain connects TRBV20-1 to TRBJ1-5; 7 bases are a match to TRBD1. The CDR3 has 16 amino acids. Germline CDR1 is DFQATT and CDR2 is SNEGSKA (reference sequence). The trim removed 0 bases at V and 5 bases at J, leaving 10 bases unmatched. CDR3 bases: TGCAGTGCTAGAGATCCAGCAGGGGGGAGGGATCAGCCCCAGCATTTT. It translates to CSARDPAGGRDQPQHF.

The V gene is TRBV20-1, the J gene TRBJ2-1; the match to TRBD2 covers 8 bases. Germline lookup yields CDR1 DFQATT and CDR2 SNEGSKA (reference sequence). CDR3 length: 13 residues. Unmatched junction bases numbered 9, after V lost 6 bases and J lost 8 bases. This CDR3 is CSALRTSLDEQFF. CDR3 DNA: TGCAGTGCCCTCAGGACTAGCCTGGATGAGCAGTTCTTC.

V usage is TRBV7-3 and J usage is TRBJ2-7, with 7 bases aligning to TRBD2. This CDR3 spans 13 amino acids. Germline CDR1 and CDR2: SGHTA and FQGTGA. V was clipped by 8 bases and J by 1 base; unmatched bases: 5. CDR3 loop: CASGGGLSYEQYF. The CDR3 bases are TGTGCCAGCGGGGGGGGACTTTCCTACGAGCAGTACTTC.

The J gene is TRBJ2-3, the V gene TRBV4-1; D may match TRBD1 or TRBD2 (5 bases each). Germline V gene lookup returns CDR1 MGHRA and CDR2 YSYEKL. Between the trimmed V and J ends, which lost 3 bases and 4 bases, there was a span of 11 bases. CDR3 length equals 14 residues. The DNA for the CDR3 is TGCGCCAGCAGCCACGGGGCTGGGCCAGATACGCAGTATTTT. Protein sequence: CASSHGAGPDTQYF.

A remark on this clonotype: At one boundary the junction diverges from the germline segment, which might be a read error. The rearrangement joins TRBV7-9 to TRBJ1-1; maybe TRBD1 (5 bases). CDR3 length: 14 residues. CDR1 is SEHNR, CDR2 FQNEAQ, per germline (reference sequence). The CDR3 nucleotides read TGCGCCAGCAGCCAAGTCTCACAGGATACTGAAGCTTTCTTT. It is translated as CASSQVSQDTEAFF. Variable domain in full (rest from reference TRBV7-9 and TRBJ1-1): DTGVSQNPRHKITKRGQNVTFRCDPISEHNRLYWYRQTLGQGPEFLTYFQNEAQLEKSRLLSDRFSAERPKGSFSTLEIQRTEQGDSAMYLCASSQVSQDTEAFFGQGTRLTVV.

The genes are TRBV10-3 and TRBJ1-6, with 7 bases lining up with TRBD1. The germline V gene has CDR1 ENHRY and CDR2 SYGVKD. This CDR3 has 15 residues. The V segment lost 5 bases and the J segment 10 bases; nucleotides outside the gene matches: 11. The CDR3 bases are TGTGCCATCAGTAGTGACAGGGAGGGACGGTCACCCCTCCACTTT. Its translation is CAISSDREGRSPLHF.

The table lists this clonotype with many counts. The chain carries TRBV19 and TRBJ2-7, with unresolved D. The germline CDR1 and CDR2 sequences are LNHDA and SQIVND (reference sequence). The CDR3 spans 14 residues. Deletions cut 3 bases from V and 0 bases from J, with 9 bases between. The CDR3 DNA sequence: TGTGCCAGTAGTATGCGGCGTTACTCCTACGAGCAGTACTTC. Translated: CASSMRRYSYEQYF.

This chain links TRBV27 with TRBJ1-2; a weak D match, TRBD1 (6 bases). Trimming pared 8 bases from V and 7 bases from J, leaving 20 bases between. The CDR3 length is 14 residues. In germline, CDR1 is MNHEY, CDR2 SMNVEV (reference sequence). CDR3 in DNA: TGTGCCAGCTCCCTGGGGGGGCGAGGCTGTGGCTACACCTTC. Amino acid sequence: CASSLGGRGCGYTF.

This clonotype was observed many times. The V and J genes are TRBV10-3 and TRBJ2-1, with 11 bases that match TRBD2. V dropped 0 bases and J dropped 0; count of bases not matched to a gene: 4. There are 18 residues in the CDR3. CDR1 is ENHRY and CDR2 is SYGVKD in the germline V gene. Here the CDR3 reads CAISESVSGGASYNEQFF. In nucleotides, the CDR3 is TGTGCCATCAGTGAGTCGGTTAGCGGGGGGGCCTCCTACAATGAGCAGTTCTTC.

CDR3 region: CASSFAGGANYGYTF. DNA for the CDR3: TGTGCCAGCAGTTTCGCGGGCGGAGCTAACTATGGCTACACCTTC. The chain carries TRBV27 and TRBJ1-2, with D uncertain. The CDR3 covers 15 residues. Trimming left V 3 bases short and J 0 bases short, with 11 bases between. CDR1 is MNHEY, CDR2 SMNVEV, per germline (reference sequence).

CDR3 in amino acids: CASSRTSGRYEQFF. CDR3 in DNA: TGTGCCAGCAGCAGGACTAGCGGGAGGTACGAGCAGTTCTTC. The V call is TRBV7-9, the J call TRBJ2-1; TRBD2 agrees at 14 bases. The CDR3 covers 14 residues. Trimming at V came to 5 bases and at J to 10 bases, leaving 4 bases not matched to a gene. Germline V gene sequence: CDR1 SEHNR, CDR2 FQNEAQ (reference sequence).